This TCR beta chain derives from a study of cytomegalovirus exposure and HLA in healthy donors. The CDR3 runs to 15 residues. V lost 2 bases to trimming and J lost 1 base, with 14 bases between them. Germline CDR1 and CDR2: GTSNPN and SVGIG (reference sequence). 13 Jbeta primers and 60 Vbeta primers were used for the PCR. Generated by immunoSEQ multiplex PCR, the TCRdb table keeps only in-frame clones and is missing some. The data show under 200,000 clones, about 85% seen once. The clonotype originates from a woman in her forties or fifties in good health and CMV-seropositive. Sample: PBMCs. J is TRBJ1-1 and V is TRBV30; D remains unclear. CDR3 DNA: TGTGCCTGGAGTTTTCATTCGACGGGGAACACTGAAGCTTTCTTT. This translates into CAWSFHSTGNTEAFF.